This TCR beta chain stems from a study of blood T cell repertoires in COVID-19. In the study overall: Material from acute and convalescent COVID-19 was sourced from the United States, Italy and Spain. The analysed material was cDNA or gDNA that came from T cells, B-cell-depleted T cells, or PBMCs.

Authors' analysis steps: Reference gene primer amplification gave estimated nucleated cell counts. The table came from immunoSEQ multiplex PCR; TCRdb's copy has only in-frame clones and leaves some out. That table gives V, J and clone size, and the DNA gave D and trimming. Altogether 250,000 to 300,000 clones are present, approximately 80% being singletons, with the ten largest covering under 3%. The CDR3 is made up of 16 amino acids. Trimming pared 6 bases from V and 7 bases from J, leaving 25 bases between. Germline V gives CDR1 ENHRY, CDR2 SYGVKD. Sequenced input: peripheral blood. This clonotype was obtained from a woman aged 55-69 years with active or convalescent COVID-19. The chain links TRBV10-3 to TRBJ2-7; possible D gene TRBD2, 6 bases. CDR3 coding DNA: TGTGCCATCAGCGAAGGGGCTGGGGCGGGGCAGTCGGAGCAGTACTTC. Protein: CAISEGAGAGQSEQYF.